Following are 23 T cell receptor beta chains from one sample sequenced in a study of cytomegalovirus exposure and HLA in healthy donors. This PCR relied on a set of 60 Vbeta primers and 13 Jbeta primers. Generated by immunoSEQ multiplex PCR, the TCRdb table keeps only in-frame clones and is missing some. This table has about 130,000 clones, around three quarters appearing once. The sequenced sample consisted of PBMCs. The receptors derive from a woman aged 45 to 65 in good health and CMV-seronegative.

This rearrangement joins TRBV7-8 to TRBJ2-5, with TRBD2 matching 11 bases. With V trimmed by 2 bases and J by 4 bases, 0 bases remained unmatched. CDR1 and CDR2 (germline): SGHVS, FQNEAQ. The CDR3 consists of 14 residues. CDR3 in DNA: TGTGCCAGCAGCTTAACTAGCGGGAGAGAGACCCAGTACTTC. This codes for CASSLTSGRETQYF.

The chain carries TRBV19 and TRBJ1-2; tentatively, D is TRBD1 (6 bases). V lost 2 bases to trimming and J lost 2 bases, with 6 bases between them. CDR1 is LNHDA and CDR2 is SQIVND in the germline V gene (reference sequence). This CDR3 comprises 13 residues. The CDR3 sequence: CASSITGNYGYTF. CDR3 nucleotide sequence: TGTGCCAGTAGTATAACAGGGAACTATGGCTACACCTTC.

The chain couples TRBV19 to TRBJ1-1; 9 bases align to TRBD1. The CDR3 totals 16 residues. Losses at the gene ends were 3 bases for V and 0 bases for J; bases not matched to a gene: 5. Germline V lookup: CDR1 LNHDA, CDR2 SQIVND (reference sequence). DNA of the CDR3: TGTGCCAGTAGTATGTGGGGACAGGGAATGAACACTGAAGCTTTCTTT. It translates to CASSMWGQGMNTEAFF.

V gene TRBV5-4 combines with J gene TRBJ2-1; TRBD2 might be the D (8 bases). This CDR3 spans 17 amino acids. Germline CDR1 and CDR2: SGHNT and YYREEE (reference sequence). V shed 4 bases and J shed 4 bases, with 21 bases lying between them. The CDR3 sequence: CASSHPGRGTDYNEQFF. The CDR3 DNA is TGTGCCAGCAGCCATCCCGGGAGGGGGACAGATTACAATGAGCAGTTCTTC.

V and J are TRBV5-8 and TRBJ1-5; D gene unclear. This CDR3 has 14 residues. Germline V gives CDR1 SGHTS, CDR2 YDEGEE. The V gene lost 1 base and the J gene lost 6 bases, with 11 bases spanning the gap. The CDR3 reads CASSLNVGGQPQHF. As DNA, the CDR3 is TGTGCCAGCAGCTTGAACGTCGGTGGTCAGCCCCAGCATTTT.

J is TRBJ2-7 and V is TRBV10-2, with 9 nucleotides matching TRBD2. The CDR3 extends over 15 amino acids. Per the germline V gene, CDR1 is WSHSY and CDR2 is SAAADI. Trimming removed 2 bases from V and 4 bases from J; junction bases left unmatched: 6. The CDR3 nucleotides are TGCGCCAGCAGTGAGGCTCGGACTAGCGCGTACGAGCAGTACTTC. This sequence encodes CASSEARTSAYEQYF.

The chain couples TRBV9 to TRBJ2-1, with D perhaps TRBD2 (7 bases). Germline loops: CDR1 SGDLS, CDR2 YYNGEE. V lost 5 bases and J lost 2, with 14 bases in between. The CDR3 is made up of 15 amino acids. In nucleotides, the CDR3 is TGTGCCAGCAGTTATAGGGGGGGGGCCTACAATGAGCAGTTCTTC. This sequence encodes CASSYRGGAYNEQFF.

This chain uses TRBV7-2 with TRBJ2-1; 8 nucleotides align to TRBD2. This CDR3 is built from 15 residues. Unmatched junction bases numbered 11, after V lost 4 bases and J lost 9 bases. CDR1 is SGHTA and CDR2 is FQGNSA in the germline V gene. This chain's CDR3 is CASSWLIGRATEQFF. DNA of the CDR3: TGTGCCAGCAGCTGGCTAATCGGGAGGGCTACTGAGCAGTTCTTC.

J is TRBJ2-1 and V is TRBV27; perhaps TRBD2 as D (5 bases). CDR3 size: 13 residues. V gave up 8 bases and J gave up 8 bases, with 16 bases separating them. Germline V gene lookup returns CDR1 MNHEY and CDR2 SMNVEV (reference sequence). CDR3 sequence reads: CASCQLEGDEQFF. For the CDR3, the DNA is TGTGCCAGCTGCCAACTAGAGGGCGATGAGCAGTTCTTC.

The chain is built from TRBV19 and TRBJ2-7; 7 nucleotides line up with TRBD1. The ends lost 9 bases at V and 2 bases at J; junction bases unmatched: 4. The CDR3 consists of 12 residues. Germline loops: CDR1 LNHDA, CDR2 SQIVND (reference sequence). CDR3 protein: CARGTATYEQYV. CDR3 DNA: TGTGCCAGGGGGACAGCGACCTACGAGCAGTACGTC.

In DNA, the CDR3 is TGTGCCAGCAGCGTAGCCTTCAGGGGCGATGAGCAGTTCTTC. Encoded protein: CASSVAFRGDEQFF. The chain combines TRBV9 with TRBJ2-1; TRBD1 is a possible D gene (6 bases). The germline CDR1 and CDR2 sequences are SGDLS and YYNGEE. Trimming removed 0 bases at V and 8 bases at J, with 12 bases between. This CDR3 is built from 14 residues.

The J gene is TRBJ2-6, the V gene TRBV6-5; 7 bases align to TRBD1. The junction had 2 bases not matched to a gene; V was cut back by 6 bases and J by 0 bases. In germline, CDR1 is MNHEY, CDR2 SVGAGI. The CDR3 loop spans 15 amino acids. For the CDR3, the DNA is TGTGCCAGCAGCCGGGACAGCTCTGGGGCCAACGTCCTGACTTTC. Amino acid sequence: CASSRDSSGANVLTF.

The rearrangement uses TRBV7-2 and TRBJ2-5; TRBD2 aligns across 7 bases. The CDR3 loop spans 13 amino acids. J lost 1 base, V lost 5 bases, and 1 base had no gene match. CDR1 is SGHTA and CDR2 is FQGNSA in the germline V gene. As DNA, the CDR3 is TGTGCCAGCAGCCGCGGGGGCCAAGAGACCCAGTACTTC. It specifies CASSRGGQETQYF.

This clone showed up just a few times. The chain recombines TRBV19 with TRBJ2-6; the match to TRBD1 covers 10 bases. The CDR3 contains 18 residues. The V gene's germline CDR1 is LNHDA and CDR2 SQIVND (reference sequence). J lost 4 bases, V lost 7 bases, and 13 bases had no gene match. DNA for the CDR3: TGTGCCAGTACCCTGACAGGGGGCGCTACTGCCGGGGCCAACGTCCTGACTTTC. Translated: CASTLTGGATAGANVLTF.

The chain carries TRBV7-2 and TRBJ2-7; perhaps TRBD2 as D (6 bases). V gave up 1 base and J gave up 4 bases, with 23 bases separating them. This CDR3 has 18 amino acids. The germline gives CDR1 SGHTA, CDR2 FQGNSA. The CDR3 sequence is CASSLDETGWGVLYEQYF. The DNA of the CDR3 is TGTGCCAGCAGCTTAGATGAGACGGGATGGGGGGTTCTGTACGAGCAGTACTTC.

The chain uses TRBV7-9 and TRBJ2-7; 9 bases are a match to TRBD2. Germline CDR1 and CDR2: SEHNR and FQNEAQ (reference sequence). Trimming cost V 3 bases and J 6 bases; bases outside gene matches: 6. The CDR3 has 14 amino acids. The CDR3 reads CASSFGLAGVEQYF. CDR3 nucleotides: TGTGCCAGCAGCTTCGGGTTAGCGGGAGTCGAGCAGTACTTC. The full variable domain, rest sourced from reference TRBV7-9 and TRBJ2-7, is DTGVSQNPRHKITKRGQNVTFRCDPISEHNRLYWYRQTLGQGPEFLTYFQNEAQLEKSRLLSDRFSAERPKGSFSTLEIQRTEQGDSAMYLCASSFGLAGVEQYFGPGTRLTVT.

The rearrangement uses TRBV19 and TRBJ2-7, with D possibly being TRBD1 (5 bases). The CDR3 is 11 amino acids. V was cut by 6 bases and J by 7 bases, with 10 bases left in between. CDR1 and CDR2 (germline): LNHDA, SQIVND (reference sequence). CDR3 sequence (DNA): TGTGCCAGTAGCAATTACAGGGAGCAGTACTTC. It codes for CASSNYREQYF.

The chain employs TRBV27 and TRBJ2-7, with 11 bases aligning to TRBD1. CDR1 is MNHEY and CDR2 is SMNVEV in the germline V gene (reference sequence). After removal of 2 bases from V and 3 bases from J, the junction contained 6 bases not matched to a gene. The CDR3 consists of 16 residues. The CDR3: CASSLPRDRGGYEQYF. As DNA, the CDR3 is TGTGCCAGCAGTTTACCAAGGGACAGGGGGGGCTACGAGCAGTACTTC.

This clone has just one count. This chain uses TRBV10-2 with TRBJ1-5, with D perhaps TRBD1 (6 bases). V was pared by 3 bases and J by 5 bases, with 14 bases between. This CDR3 is built from 15 residues. CDR1 WSHSY and CDR2 SAAADI come from the germline V gene. The CDR3 coding sequence is TGCGCCAGCAGTGAACTGGGGGCTGCGCATCAGCCCCAGCATTTT. This sequence encodes CASSELGAAHQPQHF.

CDR3 protein: CASSPGQQETQYF. DNA for the CDR3: TGTGCCAGCAGCCCGGGACAGCAAGAGACCCAGTACTTC. This chain uses TRBV5-4 with TRBJ2-5; 7 nucleotides line up with TRBD1. The CDR3 is 13 residues long. Trimming at V came to 4 bases and at J to 2 bases, leaving 2 bases not matched to a gene. Per germline, CDR1 SGHNT and CDR2 YYREEE (reference sequence).

This clone was seen a few times. J is TRBJ1-2 and V is TRBV21-1; TRBD1, the table's D call, was not compared with the DNA. TRBV21-1 is a pseudogene locus. The length of the CDR3 is 16 residues. CDR3 nucleotides: TGTGCCAGCGGATATCGAGGACAGGGGTGTGCCTATGGCTACACCTTC. Protein product: CASGYRGQGCAYGYTF.

V usage is TRBV16 and J usage is TRBJ2-1; 8 bases are shared with TRBD2. The CDR3 spans 13 residues. From germline, CDR1 is KGHSY and CDR2 FQNENV. Trimming cost V 4 bases and J 10 bases; bases outside gene matches: 6. The CDR3 region is CASSPGGSFEQFF. The CDR3 nucleotides are TGTGCCAGCAGCCCGGGGGGGAGTTTCGAGCAGTTCTTC.

The rearrangement links TRBV21-1 to TRBJ2-2; the tabulated D call, TRBD1, remains unverified against the DNA. TRBV21-1 is shown as a pseudogene. The CDR3 covers 15 residues. CDR3 residues: CASSKPAQGAGELFF. CDR3 bases: TGTGCCAGCAGCAAACCGGCACAGGGGGCCGGGGAGCTGTTTTTT.